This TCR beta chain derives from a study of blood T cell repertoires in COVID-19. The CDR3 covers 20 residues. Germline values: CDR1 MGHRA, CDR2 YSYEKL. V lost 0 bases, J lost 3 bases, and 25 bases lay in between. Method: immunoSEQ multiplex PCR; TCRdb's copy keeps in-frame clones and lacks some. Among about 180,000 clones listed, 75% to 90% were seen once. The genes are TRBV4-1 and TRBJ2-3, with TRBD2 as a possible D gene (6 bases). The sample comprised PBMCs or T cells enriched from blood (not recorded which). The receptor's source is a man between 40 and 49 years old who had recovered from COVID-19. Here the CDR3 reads CASSQDWARVAGPRTDTQYF. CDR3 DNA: TGCGCCAGCAGCCAAGATTGGGCGCGCGTGGCGGGACCTAGGACAGATACGCAGTATTTT.